The next 18 T cell receptor beta chains were all read from a single sample in a study of identifying expanded T cells in peripheral blood. Method: immunoSEQ multiplex PCR; TCRdb's copy keeps in-frame clones and lacks some. This sample has approximately 120,000 clones, with about four fifths found just once. The sample taken for sequencing was blood. These TCRs come from a person aged 18 to 70 in good health.

The chain couples TRBV2 to TRBJ1-2, with no clear D. The germline CDR1 and CDR2 sequences are SNHLY and FYNNEI. The CDR3 runs to 15 residues. With 3 bases removed from V and 5 bases from J, the gap between germline ends came to 16 bases. CDR3 amino acids: CASSEYPGTAYGYTF. The CDR3 DNA reads TGTGCCAGCAGTGAGTATCCGGGCACCGCGTATGGCTACACCTTC.

Here the CDR3 reads CASKGPTLLYGYTF. As DNA, the CDR3 is TGTGCCAGCAAAGGACCGACTTTGCTCTATGGCTACACCTTC. The genes are TRBV6-5 and TRBJ1-2, with no clear D. The germline V gene has CDR1 MNHEY and CDR2 SVGAGI. Trimming left V 7 bases short and J 4 bases short, with 16 bases between. The CDR3 totals 14 residues.

This rearrangement joins TRBV19 to TRBJ2-1; no clear D. Trimming took 4 bases from V and 3 from J, leaving 7 bases between them. Looked up from germline, CDR1 is LNHDA and CDR2 is SQIVND (reference sequence). CDR3 size: 13 residues. CDR3 loop: CASSKTDYNEQFF. The DNA for the CDR3 is TGTGCCAGTAGTAAGACCGACTACAATGAGCAGTTCTTC. The entire variable domain, with the rest obtained from reference TRBV19 and TRBJ2-1, is as follows: DGGITQSPKYLFRKEGQNVTLSCEQNLNHDAMYWYRQDPGQGLRLIYYSQIVNDFQKGDIAEGYSVSREKKESFPLTVTSAQKNPTAFYLCASSKTDYNEQFFGPGTRLTVL.

The chain carries TRBV18 and TRBJ2-5; 10 bases match TRBD1. CDR1 is KGHSH, CDR2 LQKENI, per germline. The CDR3 is 16 amino acids. The V and J ends lost 4 bases and 5 bases, in that order; junction bases with no gene match: 10. The CDR3 nucleotides are TGTGCCAGCTCACGGGACCCCGGGACAGGGGTCGAGACCCAGTACTTC. This sequence encodes CASSRDPGTGVETQYF.

Worth noting for this clone: One junction end does not reproduce the germline sequence, and a read error may be involved. The CDR3 region has the DNA TGTGCCAGCTCACCACAGGGGAACGCTGAAGCTTTCTTT. Translation: CASSPQGNAEAFF. The chain combines TRBV18 with TRBJ1-1; D perhaps matches TRBD1 (5 bases). CDR1 KGHSH and CDR2 LQKENI come from the germline V gene. The CDR3 contains 13 residues.

The chain carries TRBV5-6 and TRBJ1-1; 8 bases map to TRBD1. The junction had 7 bases not matched to a gene; V was cut back by 2 bases and J by 4 bases. From germline, CDR1 is SGHDT and CDR2 YYEEEE. This CDR3 is built from 15 residues. The CDR3 nucleotides are TGTGCCAGCAGCTTCGGAATAACAGGGGGCACTGAAGCTTTCTTT. This gives the protein CASSFGITGGTEAFF.

V gene TRBV19 combines with J gene TRBJ1-1, with D tentatively TRBD1 (5 bases). The germline V gene encodes CDR1 LNHDA and CDR2 SQIVND (reference sequence). V was cut by 8 bases and J by 0 bases, with 19 bases left in between. This CDR3 has 16 amino acids. For the CDR3, the DNA is TGTGCCAGTGGAACCTCCGGGACGAATATGAACACTGAAGCTTTCTTT. Its protein product is CASGTSGTNMNTEAFF.

This chain connects TRBV2 to TRBJ2-1; 11 bases align to TRBD2. The CDR3 consists of 14 residues. From germline, CDR1 is SNHLY and CDR2 FYNNEI. V gave up 8 bases and J gave up 7 bases; unmatched junction bases: 7. The CDR3 nucleotides are TGTGCCAGCTTTAGCGGGGGGGCTGGGAATGAGCAGTTCTTC. This sequence encodes CASFSGGAGNEQFF.

The chain recombines TRBV19 with TRBJ2-6; D might be TRBD1 or TRBD2, each matching 5 bases. CDR1 and CDR2 (germline): LNHDA, SQIVND (reference sequence). The CDR3 length is 17 residues. Trimming stripped 6 bases from V and 1 base from J, with 16 bases between. The CDR3 loop reads CASRKRGVESGANVLTF. The CDR3 DNA sequence: TGTGCCAGTAGGAAACGAGGGGTAGAGTCTGGGGCCAACGTCCTGACTTTC.

The CDR3 protein is CASSPARDSNQPQHF. CDR3 bases: TGCGCCAGCAGCCCGGCCCGGGACAGCAATCAGCCCCAGCATTTT. The V gene is TRBV4-3, the J gene TRBJ1-5, with D maybe TRBD1 (5 bases). Germline CDR1 LGHNA, CDR2 YSLEER. This CDR3 has 15 amino acids. Trimming removed 4 bases at V and 1 base at J, with 11 bases between.

This chain connects TRBV27 to TRBJ2-7, with 10 bases identical to TRBD2. Per the germline V gene, CDR1 is MNHEY and CDR2 is SMNVEV (reference sequence). Trimming took 2 bases from V and 5 from J; bases not matched to a gene: 9. This CDR3 comprises 16 residues. The CDR3 reads CASSLTGLAEQNEQYF. CDR3 nucleotide sequence: TGTGCCAGCAGTTTAACCGGACTAGCGGAGCAAAACGAGCAGTACTTC.

This clone was counted at least ten times. The V gene is TRBV19, the J gene TRBJ1-5; D is uncertain. Trimming took off 5 bases at V and 0 bases at J, with 5 bases between the two ends. The CDR3 has 13 amino acids. CDR1 and CDR2 (germline): LNHDA, SQIVND (reference sequence). This CDR3 is CASSPDSNQPQHF. CDR3 DNA: TGTGCCAGTAGTCCTGATAGCAATCAGCCCCAGCATTTT.

The rearrangement uses TRBV6-6 and TRBJ2-5; a weak D match, TRBD2 (5 bases). Germline V gene lookup returns CDR1 MNHNY and CDR2 SVGAGI (reference sequence). The CDR3 runs to 13 residues. V was shortened by 6 bases and J by 2 bases, with 10 bases between the two germline ends. The DNA for the CDR3 is TGTGCCAGCAGAAACCCGGGACAAGAGACCCAGTACTTC. Translated: CASRNPGQETQYF.

This clone was recorded once. The chain has TRBV5-4 and TRBJ1-3; 7 positions agree with TRBD1. In germline, CDR1 is SGHNT, CDR2 YYREEE (reference sequence). V lost 6 bases to trimming and J lost 2 bases; unmatched junction nucleotides: 5. This CDR3 comprises 14 residues. In DNA form, the CDR3 reads TGTGCCAGCAACCTACAGGGGACTGGAAACACCATATATTTT. It is translated as CASNLQGTGNTIYF.

The chain combines TRBV19 with TRBJ1-1, with D unclear. The V and J ends lost 3 bases and 4 bases respectively, with 9 bases between them. Germline V CDR1 and CDR2: LNHDA, SQIVND (reference sequence). CDR3 length: 13 residues. Here the CDR3 DNA reads TGTGCCAGTAGTATTCTTGTGGGCACTGAAGCTTTCTTT. Amino acids: CASSILVGTEAFF.

This clone was observed a few times. The J gene is TRBJ2-1, the V gene TRBV7-7, with D perhaps matching TRBD1 (5 bases). The CDR3 covers 14 residues. Looked up from germline, CDR1 is SSHAT and CDR2 is FNYEAQ (reference sequence). V dropped 1 base and J dropped 5 bases, with 9 bases sitting between them. The CDR3 region has the DNA TGTGCCAGCAGCTTAGGGACGACAGACAATGAGCAGTTCTTC. Amino acids: CASSLGTTDNEQFF.

The chain is built from TRBV6-5 and TRBJ1-1; D is uncertain. CDR3 size: 13 residues. V was pared by 2 bases and J by 0 bases, with 4 bases between. CDR1 and CDR2 from the germline V gene are MNHEY and SVGAGI. The CDR3 sequence: CASSYGMNTEAFF. Here the CDR3 DNA reads TGTGCCAGCAGTTACGGCATGAACACTGAAGCTTTCTTT.

This clone was found a few times. In DNA, the CDR3 is TGTGCCAGCAGTGAACGACATGAGAACACTGAAGCTTTCTTT. It is translated as CASSERHENTEAFF. The rearrangement uses TRBV6-5 and TRBJ1-1; no clear D gene. V was pared by 5 bases and J by 1 base, with 11 bases between. This CDR3 spans 14 amino acids. CDR1 and CDR2 from the germline V gene are MNHEY and SVGAGI.